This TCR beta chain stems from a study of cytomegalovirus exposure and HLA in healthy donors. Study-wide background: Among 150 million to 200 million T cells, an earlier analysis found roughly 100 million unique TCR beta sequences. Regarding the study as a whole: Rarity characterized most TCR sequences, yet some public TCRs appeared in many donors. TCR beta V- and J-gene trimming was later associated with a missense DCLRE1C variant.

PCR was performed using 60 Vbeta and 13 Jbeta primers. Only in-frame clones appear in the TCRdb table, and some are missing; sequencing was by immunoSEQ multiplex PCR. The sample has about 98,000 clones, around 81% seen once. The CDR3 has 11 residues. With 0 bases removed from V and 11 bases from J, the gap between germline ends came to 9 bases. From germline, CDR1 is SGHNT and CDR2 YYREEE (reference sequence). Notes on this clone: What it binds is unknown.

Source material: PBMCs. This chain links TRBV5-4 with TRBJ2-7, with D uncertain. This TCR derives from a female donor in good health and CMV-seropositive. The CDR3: CASSLGSNKYF. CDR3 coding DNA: TGTGCCAGCAGCTTGGGGAGCAACAAGTACTTC.